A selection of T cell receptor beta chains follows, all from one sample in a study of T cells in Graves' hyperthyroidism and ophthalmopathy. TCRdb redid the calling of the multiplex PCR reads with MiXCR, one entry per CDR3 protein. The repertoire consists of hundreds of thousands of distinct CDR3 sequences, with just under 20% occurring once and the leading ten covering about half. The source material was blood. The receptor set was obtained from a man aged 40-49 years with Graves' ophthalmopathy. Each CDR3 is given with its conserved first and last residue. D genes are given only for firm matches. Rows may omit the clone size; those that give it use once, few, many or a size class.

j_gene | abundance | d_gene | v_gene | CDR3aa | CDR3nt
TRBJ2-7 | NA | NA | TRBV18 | CASSPVYEQYF | TGTGCCAGCTCACCAGTCTACGAGCAGTACTTC
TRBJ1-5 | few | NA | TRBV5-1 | CASSLTWGNQPQHF | TGCGCCAGCAGCCTTACCTGGGGGAATCAGCCCCAGCATTTT
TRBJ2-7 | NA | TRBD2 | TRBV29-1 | CSVDGTSGEGTYEQYF | TGCAGCGTTGATGGGACTAGCGGAGAGGGGACCTACGAGCAGTACTTC
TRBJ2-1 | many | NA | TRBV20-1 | CSAPRNNEQFF | TGCAGTGCACCGAGAAACAATGAGCAGTTCTTC
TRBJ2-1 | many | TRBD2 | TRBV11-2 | CASSPRTSGSYNEQFF | TGTGCCAGCAGCCCTAGGACTAGCGGCTCCTACAATGAGCAGTTCTTC
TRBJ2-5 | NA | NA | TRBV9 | CASSPRGRVSQETQYF | TGTGCCAGCAGCCCGAGGGGCAGGGTGTCCCAAGAGACCCAGTACTTC
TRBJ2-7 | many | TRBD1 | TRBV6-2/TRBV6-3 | CASASGQGTYEQYF | TGTGCCAGCGCCTCGGGACAGGGAACCTACGAGCAGTACTTC
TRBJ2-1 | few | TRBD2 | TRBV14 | CASSQDLGLAGAQQFF | TGTGCCAGCAGCCAAGACTTGGGACTAGCGGGAGCCCAACAGTTCTTC
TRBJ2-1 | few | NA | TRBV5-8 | CASSLRRGGEQFF | TGTGCCAGCAGCTTGCGGAGGGGCGGTGAGCAGTTCTTC
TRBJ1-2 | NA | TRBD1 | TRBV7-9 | CASSLDTGEYYGYTF | TGTGCCAGCAGCTTAGATACAGGGGAATACTATGGCTACACCTTC
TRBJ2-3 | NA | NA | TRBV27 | CASSLGPLADTQYF | TGTGCCAGCAGTTTAGGACCCTTGGCAGATACGCAGTATTTT
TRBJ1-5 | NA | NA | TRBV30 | CAWSASTAQPQHF | TGTGCCTGGAGTGCTTCAACAGCTCAGCCCCAGCATTTT
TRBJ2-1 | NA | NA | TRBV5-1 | CASRIPGNEQFF | TGCGCCAGCAGAATTCCGGGCAATGAGCAGTTCTTC
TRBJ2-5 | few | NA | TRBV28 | CASSLGRRDQETQYF | TGTGCCAGCAGTTTAGGCCGGCGGGACCAAGAGACCCAGTACTTC
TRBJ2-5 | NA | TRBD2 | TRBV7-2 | CASSFDLRGGGLAQYF | TGTGCCAGCAGCTTCGATCTCAGGGGCGGGGGGTTGGCCCAGTACTTC
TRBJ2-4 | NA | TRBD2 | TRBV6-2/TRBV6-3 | CASSSSGSFHQNIQYF | TGTGCCAGCAGTTCAAGCGGGAGTTTCCACCAAAACATTCAGTACTTC
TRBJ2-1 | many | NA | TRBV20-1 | CSARNVVRNEQFF | TGCAGTGCTAGGAACGTGGTGAGGAATGAGCAGTTCTTC